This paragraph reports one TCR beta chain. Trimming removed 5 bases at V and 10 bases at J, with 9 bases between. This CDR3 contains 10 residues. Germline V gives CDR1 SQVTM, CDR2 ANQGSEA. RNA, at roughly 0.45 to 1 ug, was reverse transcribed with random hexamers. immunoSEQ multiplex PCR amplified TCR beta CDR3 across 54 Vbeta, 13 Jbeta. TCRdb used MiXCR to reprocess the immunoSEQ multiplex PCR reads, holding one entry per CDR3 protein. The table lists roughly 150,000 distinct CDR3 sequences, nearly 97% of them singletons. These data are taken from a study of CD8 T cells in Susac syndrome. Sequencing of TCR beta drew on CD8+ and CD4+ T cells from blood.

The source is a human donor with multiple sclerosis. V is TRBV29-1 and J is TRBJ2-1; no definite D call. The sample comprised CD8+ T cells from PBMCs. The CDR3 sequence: CSVPLGEQFF. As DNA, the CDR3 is TGCAGCGTTCCCCTCGGGGAGCAGTTCTTC.